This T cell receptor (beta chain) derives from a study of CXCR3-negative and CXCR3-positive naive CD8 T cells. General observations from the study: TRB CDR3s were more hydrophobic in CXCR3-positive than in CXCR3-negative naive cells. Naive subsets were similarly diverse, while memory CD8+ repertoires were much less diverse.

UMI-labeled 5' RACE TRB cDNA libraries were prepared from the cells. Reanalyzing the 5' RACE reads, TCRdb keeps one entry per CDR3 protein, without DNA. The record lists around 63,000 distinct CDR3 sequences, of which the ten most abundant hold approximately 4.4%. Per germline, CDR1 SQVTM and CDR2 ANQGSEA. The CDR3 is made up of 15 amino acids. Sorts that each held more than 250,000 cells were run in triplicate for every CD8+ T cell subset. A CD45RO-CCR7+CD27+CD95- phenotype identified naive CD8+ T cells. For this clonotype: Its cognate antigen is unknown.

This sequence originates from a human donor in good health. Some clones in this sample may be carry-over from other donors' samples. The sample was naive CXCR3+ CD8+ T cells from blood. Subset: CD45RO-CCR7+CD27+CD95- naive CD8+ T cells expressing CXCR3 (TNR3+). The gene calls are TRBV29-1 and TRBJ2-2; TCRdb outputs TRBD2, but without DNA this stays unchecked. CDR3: CSVEGTSGSTGELFF.